These 20 T cell receptor beta chains originate from one sample sequenced in a study of post-analysis software for immune sequencing data. Findings of the study overall: Patients carried a few TRBV segments more frequently than controls did, and TRBV5-6, TRBV5-1 and TRBV20-1 were among them.

No antigen has been identified for these receptors. TCR beta libraries were prepared from cDNA with unique molecular identifiers. Each CDR3 protein is one row after TCRdb ran MiXCR on the PCR reads. The sample lists approximately 570,000 distinct CDR3 sequences; 44% were seen once. Sequencing was performed on blood. The receptors here all came from a girl aged 5-17 years with multiple sclerosis.

The chain is built from TRBV20-1 and TRBJ2-7; 11 bases line up with TRBD1. The DNA matches TRBJ2-5 better at its end, which makes the J call doubtful. Looked up from germline, CDR1 is DFQATT and CDR2 is SNEGSKA (reference sequence). The length of the CDR3 is 16 residues. The CDR3 coding sequence is TGCAGTGCTAGTTACCTAGGACAGGGGGCCGAAGAGACCCAGTACTTC. Residues: CSASYLGQGAEETQYF.

This chain links TRBV6-5 with TRBJ2-2, with D hard to call. The CDR3 has 13 residues. In germline, CDR1 is MNHEY, CDR2 SVGAGI. V lost 4 bases to trimming and J lost 6 bases, with 9 bases between them. Here the CDR3 DNA reads TGTGCCAGCAGTTCCAAATTGTCCGGGGAGCTGTTTTTT. Translated: CASSSKLSGELFF.

The chain employs TRBV5-1 and TRBJ2-4; tentatively, D is TRBD2 (6 bases). Germline V gene sequence: CDR1 SGHRS, CDR2 YFSETQ. The V and J ends lost 3 bases and 0 bases respectively, with 13 bases between them. The CDR3 has 16 amino acids. Here the CDR3 DNA reads TGCGCCAGCAGCTCCCAGCGGGCCCTAGCCAAAAACATTCAGTACTTC. It codes for CASSSQRALAKNIQYF.

The V call is TRBV6-2 or TRBV6-3, the J call TRBJ2-3, with unresolved D. The CDR3 runs to 13 residues. Deletions cut 6 bases from V and 4 bases from J, with 11 bases between. Germline lookup yields CDR1 MNHEY and CDR2 SVGEGT. In DNA, the CDR3 is TGTGCCAGCAGGGGTAGTGGTTCAGATACGCAGTATTTT. This codes for CASRGSGSDTQYF.

The rearrangement links TRBV20-1 to TRBJ2-5, with 13 bases matching TRBD2. The CDR3 totals 15 residues. Germline CDR1 reads DFQATT; CDR2 reads SNEGSKA (reference sequence). Losses at the gene ends were 5 bases for V and 5 bases for J; bases not matched to a gene: 8. CDR3 region: CSAQLAGGSQETQYF. The DNA of the CDR3 is TGCAGTGCTCAACTAGCGGGAGGGAGTCAGGAGACCCAGTACTTC.

This clonotype has more than one count but fewer than ten. The V and J genes are TRBV5-6 and TRBJ1-1, with 12 bases identical to TRBD1. CDR3 length: 18 amino acids. The germline V gene encodes CDR1 SGHDT and CDR2 YYEEEE. V lost 1 base and J lost 3; bases outside the gene matches: 10. The CDR3 DNA is TGTGCCAGCAGCTTGTTTGGGACAGGGGGCGACGGAGACACTGAAGCTTTCTTT. Its protein is CASSLFGTGGDGDTEAFF.

There are a few counts of this clonotype. The rearrangement joins TRBV7-8 to TRBJ2-3; TRBD1 agrees at 8 bases. From germline, CDR1 is SGHVS and CDR2 FQNEAQ. With V trimmed by 0 bases and J by 3 bases, 8 bases remained unmatched. The CDR3 contains 17 residues. In DNA, the CDR3 is TGTGCCAGCAGCTTAGCGTCAGGGGGCTCGTCGACAGATACGCAGTATTTT. Translated, it gives CASSLASGGSSTDTQYF.

The chain links TRBV12-3 or TRBV12-4 to TRBJ2-1; D remains ambiguous. V lost 5 bases and J lost 6, with 11 bases in between. This CDR3 spans 13 amino acids. In DNA, the CDR3 is TGTGCCAGCAGTCTACGTACGGGCAATGAGCAGTTCTTC. It is translated as CASSLRTGNEQFF.

The chain uses TRBV5-5 and TRBJ1-5; D gene unclear. The CDR3 consists of 15 residues. The V end was cut by 2 bases, the J end by 4 bases, with 13 bases between. Germline V gene lookup returns CDR1 SGHKS and CDR2 YYEKEE (reference sequence). The CDR3: CASSLAPGINQPQHF. The CDR3 bases are TGTGCCAGCAGCTTAGCACCGGGCATTAATCAGCCCCAGCATTTT.

The chain recombines TRBV6-5 with TRBJ2-1; 11 bases map to TRBD2. CDR1 MNHEY and CDR2 SVGAGI come from the germline V gene. V shed 6 bases and J 4 bases; nucleotides not matched to a gene: 5. There are 15 residues in the CDR3. The CDR3 is CASREGLAAYNEQFF. The CDR3, as DNA: TGTGCCAGCAGAGAGGGACTAGCGGCTTACAATGAGCAGTTCTTC.

This clonotype was seen a few times. This chain links TRBV29-1 with TRBJ2-3; 10 bases align to TRBD2. The germline CDR1 and CDR2 sequences are SQVTM and ANQGSEA. This CDR3 comprises 14 residues. V trimming: 4 bases; J trimming: 2 bases; junction bases outside the gene matches: 3. The CDR3: CSVGLAGDTDTQYF. The DNA for the CDR3 is TGCAGCGTTGGCCTAGCGGGGGACACAGATACGCAGTATTTT.

The chain has TRBV11-3 and TRBJ2-1; TRBD1 aligns across 10 bases. V shed 5 bases, J shed 7 bases, and the junction held 8 bases outside the gene matches. This CDR3 spans 15 amino acids. The germline CDR1 and CDR2 sequences are SGHNT and YENEEA. This CDR3 reads CASSLGTGAMNEQFF. DNA for the CDR3: TGTGCCAGCAGCCTTGGGACAGGGGCCATGAATGAGCAGTTCTTC.

The chain employs TRBV5-1 and TRBJ1-2, with 7 nucleotides matching TRBD1. V lost 3 bases and J lost 13; bases outside the gene matches: 12. This CDR3 is 13 amino acids long. The germline gives CDR1 SGHRS, CDR2 YFSETQ. The CDR3 is CASSSGTDSAVTF. CDR3 coding DNA: TGCGCCAGCAGCTCCGGGACAGACAGTGCTGTCACCTTC.

The V gene is TRBV20-1, the J gene TRBJ2-7, with 8 positions matching TRBD1. The CDR3 has 14 amino acids. The germline V gene has CDR1 DFQATT and CDR2 SNEGSKA (reference sequence). V was pared by 5 bases and J by 10 bases, with 16 bases of the junction left unmatched. The CDR3 nucleotides are TGCAGTGCTGACGGACAGGGCGGGTATGAGACCCAGTACGTC. Translating gives CSADGQGGYETQYV.

This chain uses TRBV29-1 with TRBJ2-2; no clear D gene. Trimming removed 6 bases at V and 8 bases at J, with 13 bases between. The CDR3 totals 12 residues. The germline V gene has CDR1 SQVTM and CDR2 ANQGSEA. The CDR3 sequence is CSVYSAAGELFF. The DNA of the CDR3 is TGCAGCGTATACAGCGCCGCGGGGGAGCTGTTTTTT.

This clonotype was seen more than once but under ten times. The chain has TRBV13 and TRBJ1-1, with TRBD1 identical over 8 bases. The germline V gene has CDR1 PRHDT and CDR2 FYEKMQ (reference sequence). The CDR3 is 15 residues long. V dropped 5 bases and J dropped 4; count of bases not matched to a gene: 9. The CDR3 DNA sequence: TGTGCCAGCAGCCCTTTCTCCACAGGGGGCACTGAAGCTTTCTTT. Translated: CASSPFSTGGTEAFF.

The chain is built from TRBV9 and TRBJ2-1; perhaps TRBD1 as D (6 bases). V was shortened by 2 bases and J by 2 bases, with 14 bases between the two germline ends. Germline CDR1 reads SGDLS; CDR2 reads YYNGEE. This CDR3 region has 16 residues. The CDR3 coding sequence is TGTGCCAGCAGCGTTAGCCCGACAGGTCCCTACAATGAGCAGTTCTTC. Its protein is CASSVSPTGPYNEQFF.

This clonotype has only a few counts. The chain joins TRBV6-6 to TRBJ2-1, with D perhaps given as TRBD1 or TRBD2 (6 bases each). Trimming cost V 2 bases and J 5 bases, with 16 bases left between them. This CDR3 has 16 amino acids. The V gene's germline CDR1 is MNHNY and CDR2 SVGAGI (reference sequence). The CDR3 reads CASSYRGVAADNEQFF. The CDR3, as DNA: TGTGCCAGCAGTTACAGGGGGGTAGCTGCCGACAATGAGCAGTTCTTC.

There are a few counts of this clonotype. The chain combines TRBV5-1 with TRBJ1-2, with TRBD1 matching 8 bases. The trim removed 3 bases at V and 8 bases at J, leaving 9 bases unmatched. CDR3 length: 14 residues. From germline, CDR1 is SGHRS and CDR2 YFSETQ. CDR3 coding DNA: TGCGCCAGCAGCTCGACAGGGGAGGCCCGCGGCTACACCTTC. Its translation: CASSSTGEARGYTF.

The rearrangement joins TRBV4-1 to TRBJ1-2; D unresolved. Germline V gives CDR1 MGHRA, CDR2 YSYEKL. Trimming cost V 4 bases and J 4 bases, with 19 bases left between them. The CDR3 consists of 16 residues. CDR3 region: CASSPGLETSGYGYTF. Here the CDR3 DNA reads TGCGCCAGCAGCCCCGGCCTCGAAACCTCTGGCTATGGCTACACCTTC.